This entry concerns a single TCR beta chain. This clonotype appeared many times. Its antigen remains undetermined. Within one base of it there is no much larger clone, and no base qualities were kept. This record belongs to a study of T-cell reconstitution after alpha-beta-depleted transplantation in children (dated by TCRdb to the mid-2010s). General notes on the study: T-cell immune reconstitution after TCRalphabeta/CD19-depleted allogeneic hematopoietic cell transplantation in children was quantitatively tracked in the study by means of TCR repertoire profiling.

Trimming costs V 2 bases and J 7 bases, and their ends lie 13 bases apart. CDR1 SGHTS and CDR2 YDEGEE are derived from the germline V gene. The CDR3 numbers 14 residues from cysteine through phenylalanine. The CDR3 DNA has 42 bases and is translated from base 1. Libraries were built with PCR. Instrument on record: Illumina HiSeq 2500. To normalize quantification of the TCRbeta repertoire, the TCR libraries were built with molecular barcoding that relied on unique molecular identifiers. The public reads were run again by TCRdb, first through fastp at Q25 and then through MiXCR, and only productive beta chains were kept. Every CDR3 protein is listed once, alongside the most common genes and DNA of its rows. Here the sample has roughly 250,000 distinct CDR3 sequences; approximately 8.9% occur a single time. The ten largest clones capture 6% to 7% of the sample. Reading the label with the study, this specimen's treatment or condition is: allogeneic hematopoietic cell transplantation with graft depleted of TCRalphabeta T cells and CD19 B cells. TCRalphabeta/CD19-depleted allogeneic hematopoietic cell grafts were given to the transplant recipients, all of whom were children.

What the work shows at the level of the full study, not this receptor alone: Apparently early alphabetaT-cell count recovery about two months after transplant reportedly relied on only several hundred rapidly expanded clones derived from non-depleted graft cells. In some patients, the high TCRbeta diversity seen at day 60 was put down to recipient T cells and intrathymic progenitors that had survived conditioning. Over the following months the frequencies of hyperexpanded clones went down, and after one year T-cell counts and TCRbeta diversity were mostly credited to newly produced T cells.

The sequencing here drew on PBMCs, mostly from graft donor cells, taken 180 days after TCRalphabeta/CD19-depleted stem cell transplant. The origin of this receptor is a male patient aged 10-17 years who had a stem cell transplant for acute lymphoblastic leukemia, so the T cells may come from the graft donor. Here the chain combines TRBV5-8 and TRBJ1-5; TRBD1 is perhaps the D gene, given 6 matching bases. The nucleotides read TGTGCCAGCAGCTTTGGGGGGCACGGGCAGCCCCAGCATTTT. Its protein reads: CASSFGGHGQPQHF.